Listed below are T cell receptor beta chains from one sample, sequenced in a study of blood T cell repertoires in COVID-19. The protocol was immunoSEQ multiplex PCR, while the TCRdb copy is restricted to in-frame clones and leaves out a portion. The sample lists about 140,000 clones, about 83% occurring once. Sequenced sample: PBMCs or T cells enriched from blood (not recorded which). These TCRs come from a woman between 45 and 60 years old with acute COVID-19. Both conserved end residues are part of each CDR3. A D gene is named only where the DNA matches it firmly. Clone size is shown for a subset of rows, as once, few, many or a class of expanded clone.

D	V	J	size	CDR3	DNA
TRBD1	TRBV11-3	TRBJ1-3	NA	CASSFGQGNTIYF	TGTGCCAGCAGCTTCGGACAGGGGAACACCATATATTTT
TRBD2	TRBV2	TRBJ2-4	NA	CASSFSGTAGIQYF	TGTGCCAGCAGTTTTAGCGGGACGGCGGGCATTCAGTACTTC
NA	TRBV5-4	TRBJ2-3	NA	CASSSPGRGLNTQYF	TGTGCCAGCAGCTCCCCGGGCCGCGGGCTGAATACGCAGTATTTT
TRBD1	TRBV5-6	TRBJ2-7	NA	CASRMGQVYEQYF	TGTGCCAGCAGGATGGGACAGGTCTACGAGCAGTACTTC
NA	TRBV7-3	TRBJ2-5	once	CASSFHGSNQETQYF	TGTGCCAGCAGCTTTCACGGGAGTAACCAAGAGACCCAGTACTTC
NA	TRBV5-1	TRBJ2-3	NA	CASSPDSPGDTQYF	TGCGCCAGCAGCCCCGACAGTCCGGGCGATACGCAGTATTTT
NA	TRBV19	TRBJ1-4	NA	CASSRGGGLFNEKLFF	TGTGCCAGTAGTAGGGGAGGGGGACTCTTTAATGAAAAACTGTTTTTT
TRBD2	TRBV4-3	TRBJ2-1	NA	CASSHIAGYNEQFF	TGCGCCAGCAGCCATATAGCGGGTTACAATGAGCAGTTCTTC
TRBD1	TRBV29-1	TRBJ1-1	NA	CSVTRDRGHTEAFF	TGCAGCGTGACCCGGGACAGGGGACACACTGAAGCTTTCTTT
TRBD1	TRBV11-2	TRBJ2-1	NA	CASSFTGDEQFF	TGTGCCAGCAGCTTTACAGGGGATGAGCAGTTCTTC
NA	TRBV25-1	TRBJ1-1	NA	CASSEPAGGRTEAFF	TGTGCCAGCAGTGAACCAGCGGGAGGGAGGACTGAAGCTTTCTTT
NA	TRBV27	TRBJ2-3	NA	CASKRFGPGAEVDTQYF	TGTGCCAGTAAAAGGTTCGGGCCGGGAGCGGAGGTAGATACGCAGTATTTT
TRBD2	TRBV11-2	TRBJ2-3	once	CASSLKGLAGGPYGDTQYF	TGTGCCAGCAGCTTAAAGGGACTAGCGGGAGGGCCGTATGGAGATACGCAGTATTTT
TRBD1	TRBV5-1	TRBJ2-1	NA	CASSRTGVHNEQFF	TGCGCCAGCAGCAGGACAGGGGTACACAATGAGCAGTTCTTC
NA	TRBV4-3	TRBJ1-1	NA	CASSHLSRAGGTEAFF	TGCGCCAGCAGCCATCTCTCTCGGGCCGGGGGGACTGAAGCTTTCTTT
TRBD1	TRBV2	TRBJ1-6	NA	CASSYFTGVNSPLHF	TGTGCCAGCAGCTATTTTACAGGGGTTAATTCACCCCTCCACTTT
TRBD2	TRBV4-1	TRBJ2-1	NA	CASSQATGGVHEQFF	TGCGCCAGCAGCCAAGCTACGGGAGGAGTACATGAGCAGTTCTTC
TRBD2	TRBV4-2	TRBJ2-1	NA	CASSPRLASDEQFF	TGTGCCAGCAGCCCCCGACTAGCGTCCGATGAGCAGTTCTTC
NA	TRBV3-1/TRBV3-2	TRBJ1-5	NA	CASSQRGGFIQHF	TGTGCCAGCAGCCAAAGGGGGGGGTTTATCCAGCATTTT
TRBD1	TRBV11-3	TRBJ2-7	NA	CASSGRTGSSYEQYF	TGTGCCAGCAGCGGAAGGACAGGGAGCTCCTACGAGCAGTACTTC
TRBD2	TRBV3-1/TRBV3-2	TRBJ2-2	NA	CASSQSVLAGGGELFF	TGTGCCAGCAGCCAATCAGTTCTAGCGGGAGGAGGTGAGCTGTTTTTT
TRBD1	TRBV23-1	TRBJ1-1	NA	CASSRETGGSEAFF	TGCGCCAGCAGTCGTGAGACAGGGGGCTCTGAAGCTTTCTTT
NA	TRBV5-4	TRBJ1-1	NA	CASSLGHQKDTEAFF	TGTGCCAGCAGCTTGGGACACCAAAAGGACACTGAAGCTTTCTTT
TRBD1	TRBV11-2	TRBJ2-1	NA	CASSLGTGGYNEQFF	TGTGCCAGCAGCTTAGGGACAGGGGGCTACAATGAGCAGTTCTTC
NA	TRBV6-1	TRBJ1-2	NA	CASSEAAGVAGYTF	TGTGCCAGCAGTGAAGCGGCAGGGGTGGCTGGCTACACCTTC
TRBD1	TRBV28	TRBJ2-1	NA	CASSPPRTGFIHEQFF	TGTGCCAGCAGTCCCCCTAGGACAGGGTTTATCCATGAGCAGTTCTTC
TRBD1	TRBV14	TRBJ1-2	NA	CASSQPWTGEYGYTF	TGTGCCAGCAGTCAACCTTGGACAGGGGAATATGGCTACACCTTC
NA	TRBV7-9	TRBJ2-3	NA	CASSWGQGGTDTQYF	TGTGCCAGCAGCTGGGGGCAGGGGGGAACAGATACGCAGTATTTT
TRBD2	TRBV7-9	TRBJ2-1	NA	CASSRLTSGSVEQFF	TGTGCCAGCAGCCGACTGACTAGCGGGAGTGTAGAGCAGTTCTTC
NA	TRBV19	TRBJ1-1	NA	CASTGYTEAFF	TGTGCCAGTACGGGTTACACTGAAGCTTTCTTT
TRBD1	TRBV5-4	TRBJ2-2	NA	CASSPGQGAQNGELFF	TGTGCCAGCAGCCCAGGACAGGGGGCGCAAAACGGGGAGCTGTTTTTT
TRBD1	TRBV6-5	TRBJ1-5	NA	CASSSTGSNQPQHF	TGTGCCAGCAGTTCGACAGGGTCCAATCAGCCCCAGCATTTT
NA	TRBV30	TRBJ2-5	NA	CAWNRRGRAETQYF	TGTGCCTGGAATAGGAGGGGACGTGCGGAGACCCAGTACTTC
NA	TRBV11-2	TRBJ1-3	NA	CASSAITGPGNTIYF	TGTGCCAGCAGCGCCATTACAGGGCCTGGAAACACCATATATTTT
NA	TRBV28	TRBJ2-1	NA	CASSPGTHYNEQFF	TGTGCCAGCAGCCCCGGGACTCACTACAATGAGCAGTTCTTC
NA	TRBV11-2	TRBJ1-1	NA	CASSLNQVENTEAFF	TGTGCCAGCAGCTTAAACCAGGTAGAGAACACTGAAGCTTTCTTT
NA	TRBV5-1	TRBJ2-5	once	CASSLSLEFRVAKTQYF	TGCGCCAGCAGCTTGTCTTTAGAGTTCCGTGTCGCAAAGACCCAGTACTTC
TRBD1	TRBV15	TRBJ1-2	once	CATSRVAGGVYGYTF	TGTGCCACCAGCAGAGTGGCAGGGGGCGTCTATGGCTACACCTTC
NA	TRBV27	TRBJ1-1	NA	CASSFVGGAFRNTEAFF	TGTGCCAGCAGTTTCGTTGGGGGGGCTTTTCGGAACACTGAAGCTTTCTTT
TRBD2	TRBV30	TRBJ2-1	NA	CAWGYDLAGGRNEQFF	TGTGCCTGGGGTTATGACCTAGCGGGAGGTCGAAATGAGCAGTTCTTC
TRBD2	TRBV10-3	TRBJ2-5	NA	CAIRATSGAGETQYF	TGTGCCATCAGAGCGACTAGCGGGGCGGGAGAGACCCAGTACTTC
TRBD1	TRBV5-4	TRBJ2-5	NA	CASSPGTGGPKGETQYF	TGTGCCAGCAGCCCCGGGACAGGGGGCCCAAAAGGGGAGACCCAGTACTTC
TRBD1	TRBV25-1	TRBJ2-7	NA	CASSVTGGREQYF	TGTGCCAGCAGTGTGACAGGGGGCCGGGAGCAGTACTTC
TRBD2	TRBV3-1/TRBV3-2	TRBJ2-3	NA	CASSQETGLAGTDTQYF	TGTGCCAGCAGCCAAGAAACGGGACTAGCGGGTACAGATACGCAGTATTTT
TRBD1	TRBV10-2	TRBJ1-1	NA	CASRGQDSQAFF	TGCGCCAGCAGAGGACAGGACAGCCAAGCTTTCTTT
NA	TRBV24-1	TRBJ2-1	NA	CATSELGGDEQFF	TGTGCCACCAGTGAGTTGGGAGGCGATGAGCAGTTCTTC
NA	TRBV4-1	TRBJ1-3	NA	CASSQDFLLLSGNTIYF	TGCGCCAGCAGCCAAGATTTCCTACTTCTTAGCGGAAACACCATATATTTT
NA	TRBV6-2/TRBV6-3	TRBJ2-3	few	CASSYLLVTDTQYF	TGTGCCAGCAGTTATCTCCTAGTCACAGATACGCAGTATTTT
TRBD1	TRBV19	TRBJ2-1	NA	CASIPQGANYNEQFF	TGTGCCAGTATTCCACAGGGGGCAAACTACAATGAGCAGTTCTTC
TRBD1	TRBV5-5	TRBJ2-7	once	CASSLIPGQALYEQYF	TGTGCCAGCAGCTTGATACCGGGACAGGCTCTCTACGAGCAGTACTTC
TRBD2	TRBV10-3	TRBJ2-3	NA	CAISAPTSGGADTQYF	TGTGCCATCAGTGCGCCGACTAGCGGGGGGGCAGATACGCAGTATTTT
TRBD1	TRBV27	TRBJ1-2	NA	CASRTPTPGQGFGGYTF	TGTGCCAGCCGGACCCCTACACCGGGACAGGGCTTCGGTGGCTACACCTTC